The 10 T cell receptor beta chains given below trace back to one sample, sequenced in a study of cytomegalovirus exposure and HLA in healthy donors. Vbeta (60) and Jbeta (13) primers were used in the PCR. Assay used: immunoSEQ multiplex PCR; TCRdb lists only in-frame clones, some missing. The data contain roughly 140,000 clones, 73% of them singletons. The sequencing sample was made of PBMCs. These TCRs come from a human donor in good health.

This clone came up once. The rearrangement uses TRBV5-6 and TRBJ1-6; a weak D match, TRBD1 (6 bases). Between the trimmed V and J ends, which lost 1 base and 9 bases, there was a span of 14 bases. CDR3 length: 15 residues. Germline V lookup: CDR1 SGHDT, CDR2 YYEEEE. DNA for the CDR3: TGTGCCAGCAGCTTGTTTGACAGGCCTTTTTCACCCCTCCACTTT. The encoded protein is CASSLFDRPFSPLHF.

This clone has more than one count but fewer than ten. The chain joins TRBV14 to TRBJ1-1, with unresolved D. Trimming removed 3 bases from V and 1 base from J, with 9 bases in between. The CDR3 is made up of 14 amino acids. Germline CDR1 is SGHDN and CDR2 is FVKESK. The DNA for the CDR3 is TGTGCCAGCAGCCACCAGACAAGGAACACTGAAGCTTTCTTT. Translated, it gives CASSHQTRNTEAFF.

The chain uses TRBV9 and TRBJ2-2, with a weak D call TRBD2 (5 bases). This CDR3 has 15 amino acids. Germline CDR1 is SGDLS and CDR2 is YYNGEE. The ends were cut back, 2 bases at V and 1 base at J, with 9 bases in the middle. The CDR3 spells CASSVGGGNTGELFF. As DNA, the CDR3 is TGTGCCAGCAGCGTTGGTGGAGGGAACACCGGGGAGCTGTTTTTT.

The V gene is TRBV29-1, the J gene TRBJ2-1; 8 nucleotides line up with TRBD1. The CDR3 contains 11 residues. CDR1 and CDR2 from the germline V gene are SQVTM and ANQGSEA. V was pared by 6 bases and J by 9 bases, with 4 bases of the junction left unmatched. CDR3 region: CSVQGASEQFF. In nucleotides, the CDR3 is TGCAGCGTCCAGGGGGCTAGTGAGCAGTTCTTC.

V and J are TRBV5-4 and TRBJ2-7, with 7 nucleotides matching TRBD1. The CDR3 covers 16 residues. The germline CDR1 and CDR2 sequences are SGHNT and YYREEE (reference sequence). V lost 4 bases, J lost 2 bases, and 12 bases stayed unmatched. CDR3 DNA: TGTGCCAGCAGCCCGCCCCCCCGGGACAGCCCCTACGAGCAGTACTTC. As protein: CASSPPPRDSPYEQYF.

The gene calls are TRBV10-3 and TRBJ1-6; 7 positions agree with TRBD1. CDR3 length equals 14 residues. Looked up from germline, CDR1 is ENHRY and CDR2 is SYGVKD. Germline trimming cut 6 bases from V and 4 bases from J; bases unmatched to any gene: 3. The CDR3 spells CAIRDRSYNSPLHF. CDR3 bases: TGTGCCATCAGGGACAGGTCGTATAATTCACCCCTCCACTTT.

V and J are TRBV5-4 and TRBJ2-1; D is possibly TRBD1 (6 bases). Germline V gene data show CDR1 as SGHNT and CDR2 as YYREEE (reference sequence). V dropped 8 bases and J dropped 5 bases, with 8 bases sitting between them. CDR3 size: 11 residues. CDR3 protein: CASHRDNEQFF. CDR3 in DNA: TGTGCCAGTCACAGGGACAATGAGCAGTTCTTC.

This chain connects TRBV19 to TRBJ2-7; 10 nucleotides match TRBD1. CDR3 length equals 15 residues. Germline lookup yields CDR1 LNHDA and CDR2 SQIVND (reference sequence). V lost 1 base, J lost 2 bases, and 2 bases stayed unmatched. The CDR3 nucleotides read TGTGCCAGTAGTATAGCAGGACAGGGGGCCTACGAGCAGTACTTC. It yields the protein CASSIAGQGAYEQYF.

V is TRBV10-2 and J is TRBJ2-3; weak D call: TRBD2 (6 bases). The CDR3 runs 14 residues. The germline V gene has CDR1 WSHSY and CDR2 SAAADI. The V gene lost 5 bases and the J gene lost 3 bases, with 12 bases spanning the gap. CDR3 protein: CASSTSLRTDTQYF. CDR3 DNA: TGCGCCAGCAGTACTAGCCTTAGGACAGATACGCAGTATTTT.

In its sample, this clone was seen once. V usage is TRBV29-1 and J usage is TRBJ2-7; tentative D call: TRBD1 (5 bases). The CDR3 sequence is 11 residues long. Germline V gene data show CDR1 as SQVTM and CDR2 as ANQGSEA. Trimming pared 6 bases from V and 2 bases from J, leaving 8 bases between. The CDR3 reads CSVDIAYEQYF. CDR3 sequence (DNA): TGCAGCGTGGACATAGCCTACGAGCAGTACTTC.